Listed below are T cell receptor beta chains from one sample, sequenced in a study of radiation and T cells in renal cell carcinoma. Produced via immunoSEQ multiplex PCR; TCRdb's table is partial and in-frame only. The sample holds about 130,000 clones, roughly 91% seen once. The sample was blood, taken from a patient whose treatment included radiotherapy and nephrectomy. These receptors originate from a woman in her 70s with renal cell carcinoma. CDR3s include the opening cysteine and the closing phenylalanine or tryptophan. A D gene is named only where the DNA matches it firmly. Where a row states a size, it is once, few, many or the class of an expanded clone; other rows omit it.

TGTGCCAGCAGCACTCCGCTAGCGGGGGGGCGAGGCACAGATACGCAGTATTTT	CASSTPLAGGRGTDTQYF	TRBV9	TRBD2	TRBJ2-3	NA
TGCGCCAGCAGAGCAACCGGGACAGGGCCTGAAAAACTGTTTTTT	CASRATGTGPEKLFF	TRBV10-2	TRBD1	TRBJ1-4	NA
TGTGCCAGCAGCTTGGCTGGGACAGGGCGCGAGCAGTACTTC	CASSLAGTGREQYF	TRBV7-8	TRBD1	TRBJ2-7	NA
TGCGCCAGCAGGTCGATCGAAACAGGGGCAGGCAATCAGCCCCAGCATTTT	CASRSIETGAGNQPQHF	TRBV10-1	TRBD1	TRBJ1-5	NA
TGTGCCAGCAGCGGGACAGGCCTTGGGGCCCTCCACTTT	CASSGTGLGALHF	TRBV5-8	TRBD1	TRBJ1-6	NA
TGTGCCAGCAGTTCGCACTCCGGGACAGCAAACTCCTACGAGCAGTACTTC	CASSSHSGTANSYEQYF	TRBV27	TRBD1	TRBJ2-7	NA
TGTGCCAGCAGCTCCTCCGGCGGGGGCCTTGAAGCTTTCTTT	CASSSSGGGLEAFF	TRBV7-9	NA	TRBJ1-1	NA
TGTGCCAGCAGTTTGAGTTCCCCCGGGACGGGACCCTACGAGCAGTACTTC	CASSLSSPGTGPYEQYF	TRBV27	NA	TRBJ2-7	once
TGTGCCAGCAGCTTAAACGATTTGGGCACCTTGGCCTTC	CASSLNDLGTLAF	TRBV5-6	NA	TRBJ1-2	once
TGTGCCATCAGTGAAGCCGGTTATGGCTACACCTTC	CAISEAGYGYTF	TRBV10-3	NA	TRBJ1-2	NA
TGTGCCAGCAGCCAGGGCCCCAATCAGCCCCAGCATTTT	CASSQGPNQPQHF	TRBV7-2	NA	TRBJ1-5	NA
TGTGCCAGCAGTGATCGGAAGCGTTCAGACTATGGCTACACCTTC	CASSDRKRSDYGYTF	TRBV25-1	NA	TRBJ1-2	NA
TGCGCCAGCAGCTTCTCCGACGAGCAGTACTTC	CASSFSDEQYF	TRBV5-1	NA	TRBJ2-7	NA
TGTGCCAGCAGCCAAGATAAAAATCAGCCCCAGCATTTT	CASSQDKNQPQHF	TRBV14	NA	TRBJ1-5	NA
TGTGCCACCCCCCGGTGGGGAAACACCGGGGAGCTGTTTTTT	CATPRWGNTGELFF	TRBV18	NA	TRBJ2-2	once
TGTGCCAGCAGCTTAAAGGGACAGGTGAACACTGAAGCTTTCTTT	CASSLKGQVNTEAFF	TRBV7-2	TRBD1	TRBJ1-1	NA
TGCGCCAGCAGCCAAGGCACAGGGTCCAGGGGTGGCTACACCTTC	CASSQGTGSRGGYTF	TRBV4-3	NA	TRBJ1-2	NA
TGTGCCAGCAGTTTGGTGCTAAGGGGGGTCACTGAAGCTTTCTTT	CASSLVLRGVTEAFF	TRBV28	NA	TRBJ1-1	once
TGTGCCAGCTCACCCGAAGAGGTAACAAGGCCGAGCTCCTACAATGAGCAGTTCTTC	CASSPEEVTRPSSYNEQFF	TRBV18	NA	TRBJ2-1	NA
TGTGCCATCAGTGACTTCTCTCTAGCCAAAAACATTCAGTACTTC	CAISDFSLAKNIQYF	TRBV10-3	NA	TRBJ2-4	NA
TGTGCCAGCAGTACTAAACCGGGACAGACTACCTACGAGCAGTACTTC	CASSTKPGQTTYEQYF	TRBV27	TRBD1	TRBJ2-7	NA
TGCGCCAGCAGCCAACCTTGGACAGATGGCTACACCTTC	CASSQPWTDGYTF	TRBV4-1	NA	TRBJ1-2	once
TGTGCCAGCAGTACCGGCCCCTCCGGACCACCCCTCCACTTT	CASSTGPSGPPLHF	TRBV28	NA	TRBJ1-6	NA
TGTGCCAGTCATAGCGGGGGCTCCTACAATGAGCAGTTCTTC	CASHSGGSYNEQFF	TRBV7-8	TRBD2	TRBJ2-1	NA
TGTGCCAGCAGGACGGGGAGTTCCGAGTCAAAACTGTTTTTT	CASRTGSSESKLFF	TRBV2	NA	TRBJ1-4	NA
TGTGCCAGCAGTTTATCGGACAGGGGTGGAGAGCAGTACTTC	CASSLSDRGGEQYF	TRBV28	TRBD1	TRBJ2-7	NA
TGTGCCACCAGCAGAGACCCGGGGGAGACCCAGTACTTC	CATSRDPGETQYF	TRBV15	NA	TRBJ2-5	NA
TGTGCCAGCAGTGCGGACAGGCTTAACACTGAAGCTTTCTTT	CASSADRLNTEAFF	TRBV2	TRBD1	TRBJ1-1	NA
TGTGCCAGCAGCCTAAGGGGGACCTATAATTCACCCCTCCACTTT	CASSLRGTYNSPLHF	TRBV6-5	NA	TRBJ1-6	few
TGTGCCAGCAGCTTGGGCTACGAGCAGTACTTC	CASSLGYEQYF	TRBV5-6	NA	TRBJ2-7	once
TGTGCCAGCAGACCCGGGACAGTGAACGATGGCTACACCTTC	CASRPGTVNDGYTF	TRBV6-1	TRBD1	TRBJ1-2	NA
TGTGCCAGCAGCCCCGCCGGACAGGGCTCGGGGGGAAACACCATATATTTT	CASSPAGQGSGGNTIYF	TRBV9	TRBD1	TRBJ1-3	NA
TGTGCCAGCAGCTTAGGCGGGGGTGGCTCCTACAATGAGCAGTTCTTC	CASSLGGGGSYNEQFF	TRBV11-3	TRBD2	TRBJ2-1	NA
TGTGCCAGCAGCGTAGATCCATTGAACACTGAAGCTTTCTTT	CASSVDPLNTEAFF	TRBV9	NA	TRBJ1-1	NA
TGTGCCAGCAGTTCGGAACCTCCGACAGCGGAGACCCAGTACTTC	CASSSEPPTAETQYF	TRBV7-8	NA	TRBJ2-5	NA
TGTGCCAGCAGCTTAGGGGTTGAAGCTTTCTTT	CASSLGVEAFF	TRBV11-3	NA	TRBJ1-1	once
TGTGCCAGCAGTTCGCAGCCGGGACAGGGAACCTCACCCCTCCACTTT	CASSSQPGQGTSPLHF	TRBV7-9	TRBD1	TRBJ1-6	NA
TGTGCCAGCAGCGTAGAAGGAATTGGTCAGCCCCAGCATTTT	CASSVEGIGQPQHF	TRBV9	NA	TRBJ1-5	NA
TGTGCCTCTCAGGGACAGTCAGGTTACGAGCAGTACTTC	CASQGQSGYEQYF	TRBV30	TRBD1	TRBJ2-7	NA
TGTGCCAGCAGTTTCACGGAAGACACTGAAGCTTTCTTT	CASSFTEDTEAFF	TRBV28	NA	TRBJ1-1	few
TGTGCCAGCAGTTACGGGAGGGACCACCAGTACTTC	CASSYGRDHQYF	TRBV6-6	TRBD2	TRBJ2-5	NA
TGTGCCAGCAGACTAGCGGTACAAGAGACCCAGTACTTC	CASRLAVQETQYF	TRBV7-8	TRBD2	TRBJ2-5	NA
TGTGCCAGCAGCTTAAAGTTGTCCGGGGAGCTGTTTTTT	CASSLKLSGELFF	TRBV7-2	NA	TRBJ2-2	NA
TGTGCCAGCAGCGACAACTCTAAAGACAGGGGCGCCTGGGGCTACACCTTC	CASSDNSKDRGAWGYTF	TRBV9	TRBD1	TRBJ1-2	NA
TGTGCCAGCAGCGTATCGGGACAGGACCCTGGAAACACCATATATTTT	CASSVSGQDPGNTIYF	TRBV9	TRBD1	TRBJ1-3	NA
TGTGCCAGTAGTGGGGGACAGGGGATCGGAGAGACCCAGTACTTC	CASSGGQGIGETQYF	TRBV19	TRBD1	TRBJ2-5	NA
TGCAGCGCCTTCCACCTACACGAGCAGTACTTC	CSAFHLHEQYF	TRBV29-1	NA	TRBJ2-7	NA
TGTGCCAGCAGCTTGGGACGCGGGGAGACCCAGTACTTC	CASSLGRGETQYF	TRBV5-4	NA	TRBJ2-5	NA
TGTGCCAGCAGCTCGACAGGGGCGGGTACTGAAGCTTTCTTT	CASSSTGAGTEAFF	TRBV6-1	TRBD1	TRBJ1-1	NA
TGTGCTAGTGGATTCGCTACAGGGAACACTGAAGCTTTCTTT	CASGFATGNTEAFF	TRBV12-5	NA	TRBJ1-1	once
TGTGCCAGCAGCTCGGGACTAGCGGGGGTGGGCATGGAGACCCAGTACTTC	CASSSGLAGVGMETQYF	TRBV7-2	TRBD2	TRBJ2-5	NA
TGTGCCAGCAGCGTAGCTACTAGCGGGATCAACGAGCAGTACTTC	CASSVATSGINEQYF	TRBV9	TRBD2	TRBJ2-7	NA
TGTGCCAGCAGCCCACCATGGGACACCAATCAGCCCCAGCATTTT	CASSPPWDTNQPQHF	TRBV5-8	NA	TRBJ1-5	NA
TGCGCCAGCAGCCAAGGGCTGTCCCAGACCCAGCATTTT	CASSQGLSQTQHF	TRBV4-3	NA	TRBJ1-5	once
TGTGCCAGCTCGCCAGGGCCTGAAGCTTTCTTT	CASSPGPEAFF	TRBV18	NA	TRBJ1-1	few